A single sample gave rise to the 30 T cell receptor beta chains below, sequenced in a study of blood T cell repertoires in COVID-19. Repertoires were generated with immunoSEQ multiplex PCR, while TCRdb's copy carries only in-frame clones and drops some. The table has tens of thousands of clones, almost 90% seen once. The sample was peripheral blood. The receptors come from a man in his fifties or sixties with active COVID-19.

This clone was seen a handful of times. V gene TRBV6-2 or TRBV6-3 combines with J gene TRBJ2-6, with TRBD1 matching 8 bases. The V gene's germline CDR1 is MNHEY and CDR2 SVGEGT. The CDR3 extends over 17 amino acids. V gave up 5 bases and J gave up 2 bases; unmatched junction bases: 8. CDR3 coding DNA: TGTGCCAGCAGTGGAGTACAGGGGGGAACTGGGGCCAACGTCCTGACTTTC. Its translation is CASSGVQGGTGANVLTF.

V usage is TRBV5-4 and J usage is TRBJ1-1; D remains ambiguous. The germline gives CDR1 SGHNT, CDR2 YYREEE (reference sequence). The CDR3 is made up of 15 amino acids. V dropped 4 bases and J dropped 1 base, with 14 bases sitting between them. Written as DNA, the CDR3 is TGTGCCAGCAGCGGAACGTCGGGAGCGAACACTGAAGCTTTCTTT. Protein: CASSGTSGANTEAFF.

The V call is TRBV6-2 or TRBV6-3, the J call TRBJ1-1, with TRBD1 matching over 7 bases. This CDR3 is built from 15 residues. V shed 4 bases, J shed 4 bases, and the junction held 9 bases outside the gene matches. Germline V gene lookup returns CDR1 MNHEY and CDR2 SVGEGT. The CDR3: CASSSSGAGGTEAFF. In DNA, the CDR3 is TGTGCCAGCAGTTCCTCCGGGGCAGGGGGCACTGAAGCTTTCTTT.

The gene calls are TRBV25-1 and TRBJ1-5, with 7 bases aligning to TRBD1. V shed 4 bases and J 1 base; nucleotides not matched to a gene: 1. CDR1 is MGHDK and CDR2 is SYGVNS in the germline V gene. The CDR3 length is 14 residues. The DNA of the CDR3 is TGTGCCAGCAGTGCAGGGGGAAGCAATCAGCCCCAGCATTTT. It codes for CASSAGGSNQPQHF.

This chain joins TRBV7-2 and TRBJ1-1, with D unclear. The germline V and J ends were trimmed by 2 bases and 4 bases, with 5 bases remaining between them. The CDR3 loop spans 12 amino acids. Germline V lookup: CDR1 SGHTA, CDR2 FQGNSA. The CDR3: CASSLMRTEAFF. CDR3 coding DNA: TGTGCCAGCAGCTTAATGCGCACTGAAGCTTTCTTT. The full variable domain, completed using reference TRBV7-2 and TRBJ1-1, is GAGVSQSPSNKVTEKGKDVELRCDPISGHTALYWYRQSLGQGLEFLIYFQGNSAPDKSGLPSDRFSAERTGGSVSTLTIQRTQQEDSAVYLCASSLMRTEAFFGQGTRLTVV.

This sequence joins TRBV6-5 and TRBJ2-7, with D perhaps matching TRBD2 (7 bases). This CDR3 comprises 14 residues. V gave up 6 bases and J gave up 1 base, with 13 bases separating them. CDR1 is MNHEY and CDR2 is SVGAGI in the germline V gene. DNA of the CDR3: TGTGCCAGCAGCGCCGGGGGGCTTTCCTACGAGCAGTACTTC. It translates to CASSAGGLSYEQYF.

CDR3: CASSFAGLQETQYF. The CDR3 DNA sequence: TGCGCCAGCAGCTTTGCGGGGCTCCAAGAGACCCAGTACTTC. The rearrangement uses TRBV5-1 and TRBJ2-5; D is perhaps TRBD2 (6 bases). Trimming left V 2 bases short and J 1 base short, with 9 bases between. This CDR3 has 14 residues. Germline V gene lookup returns CDR1 SGHRS and CDR2 YFSETQ. The whole variable domain, filled in from reference TRBV5-1 and TRBJ2-5, reads KAGVTQTPRYLIKTRGQQVTLSCSPISGHRSVSWYQQTPGQGLQFLFEYFSETQRNKGNFPGRFSGRQFSNSRSEMNVSTLELGDSALYLCASSFAGLQETQYFGPGTRLLVL.

The chain employs TRBV5-5 and TRBJ1-5; D gene ambiguous. CDR1 and CDR2 from the germline V gene are SGHKS and YYEKEE (reference sequence). The CDR3 totals 16 residues. V gave up 5 bases and J gave up 0 bases, with 15 bases separating them. CDR3 sequence: CASSSGGLNSNQPQHF. CDR3 nucleotide sequence: TGTGCCAGCAGTTCAGGCGGGCTAAATAGCAATCAGCCCCAGCATTTT.

V and J are TRBV12-3 or TRBV12-4 and TRBJ2-7, with no clear D. The CDR3 covers 13 residues. Trimming took off 6 bases at V and 2 bases at J, with 11 bases between the two ends. This CDR3 is CASSRAGTYEQYF. The CDR3 coding sequence is TGTGCCAGCAGCCGAGCAGGAACCTACGAGCAGTACTTC.

V is TRBV27 and J is TRBJ1-2; D possibly corresponds to TRBD1 (5 bases). V shed 0 bases and J shed 8 bases, with 10 bases lying between them. CDR3 size: 13 residues. The germline CDR1 and CDR2 sequences are MNHEY and SMNVEV (reference sequence). CDR3 nucleotide sequence: TGTGCCAGCAGTTTATCCCAGGGTGTCGGCTACACCTTC. Its protein product is CASSLSQGVGYTF.

The J gene is TRBJ2-2, the V gene TRBV5-1; 8 nucleotides line up with TRBD1. The V segment lost 4 bases and the J segment 4 bases; nucleotides outside the gene matches: 9. CDR3 length: 16 residues. Germline-derived CDR1 and CDR2 are SGHRS and YFSETQ. The CDR3 nucleotides are TGCGCCAGCAGCCAAGATGGACAGGGAGTCACCGGGGAGCTGTTTTTT. This sequence encodes CASSQDGQGVTGELFF.

This chain links TRBV5-1 with TRBJ2-7; perhaps TRBD1 as D (5 bases). Per germline, CDR1 SGHRS and CDR2 YFSETQ. V shed 7 bases and J shed 6 bases, with 17 bases lying between them. This CDR3 region has 13 residues. Here the CDR3 reads CASGRQGESEQYF. CDR3 coding DNA: TGCGCCAGCGGGCGGCAGGGTGAAAGCGAGCAGTACTTC.

V usage is TRBV27 and J usage is TRBJ2-1; possibly TRBD1 for D (6 bases). The CDR3 consists of 16 residues. CDR1 and CDR2 from the germline V gene are MNHEY and SMNVEV (reference sequence). V gave up 1 base and J gave up 0 bases, with 10 bases separating them. As DNA, the CDR3 is TGTGCCAGCAGTTTATTCCAACAGGGCTCCTACAATGAGCAGTTCTTC. Amino acids: CASSLFQQGSYNEQFF.

The chain joins TRBV13 to TRBJ2-7; 8 nucleotides align to TRBD2. After removal of 1 base from V and 3 bases from J, the junction contained 2 bases not matched to a gene. The CDR3 runs to 14 residues. Germline CDR1 PRHDT, CDR2 FYEKMQ (reference sequence). CDR3 nucleotides: TGTGCCAGCAGCTTAGCGGGGGGGCTCTACGAGCAGTACTTC. This encodes CASSLAGGLYEQYF.

CDR3 region: CASSDTGVNEQFF. The CDR3 bases are TGTGCCAGCAGTGACACCGGGGTGAATGAGCAGTTCTTC. The genes are TRBV6-4 and TRBJ2-1; a possible D gene is TRBD2 (5 bases). The CDR3 loop spans 13 amino acids. CDR1 is MRHNA, CDR2 SNTAGT, per germline. V was clipped by 2 bases and J by 7 bases, with 9 bases between them.

The CDR3: CASSDGGIKSYNSPLHF. The CDR3 DNA follows: TGCGCCAGCAGTGACGGCGGGATTAAGTCCTATAATTCACCCCTCCACTTT. The chain recombines TRBV10-1 with TRBJ1-6; D not resolved. This CDR3 spans 17 amino acids. The germline gives CDR1 WNHNN, CDR2 SYGVQD (reference sequence). V was cut by 3 bases and J by 1 base, with 13 bases left in between.

The V and J genes are TRBV4-1 and TRBJ1-1, with D hard to call. The CDR3 loop spans 15 amino acids. V shed 7 bases and J shed 3 bases, with 18 bases lying between them. Germline CDR1 and CDR2: MGHRA and YSYEKL. CDR3 region: CASTPVGPRDTEAFF. The DNA of the CDR3 is TGCGCCAGCACCCCCGTTGGCCCTCGGGACACTGAAGCTTTCTTT.

This sequence joins TRBV6-2 or TRBV6-3 and TRBJ2-5; D is ambiguous. This CDR3 contains 17 residues. V was pared by 0 bases and J by 5 bases, with 19 bases between. CDR1 and CDR2 from the germline V gene are MNHEY and SVGEGT. Written as DNA, the CDR3 is TGTGCCAGCAGTTACTCGATATCTGGAGCGAAGAGGGAGACCCAGTACTTC. Translating gives CASSYSISGAKRETQYF.

For the CDR3, the DNA is TGTGCCACCAGCAGAGATTTGACTAGCGGGGGGGAAGGGGAGACCCAGTACTTC. Protein sequence: CATSRDLTSGGEGETQYF. V usage is TRBV15 and J usage is TRBJ2-5; 14 nucleotides line up with TRBD2. CDR1 and CDR2 (germline): LNHNV, YYDKDF (reference sequence). V shed 0 bases and J 5 bases; nucleotides not matched to a gene: 8. There are 18 residues in the CDR3.

The chain combines TRBV27 with TRBJ2-1; TRBD1 agrees at 7 bases. CDR3 length: 16 amino acids. Germline assignment: CDR1 MNHEY and CDR2 SMNVEV (reference sequence). Trimming at V came to 1 base and at J to 2 bases, leaving 5 bases not matched to a gene. Here the CDR3 reads CASSLFGQVTYNEQFF. Here the CDR3 DNA reads TGTGCCAGCAGTTTATTTGGACAGGTTACCTACAATGAGCAGTTCTTC.

The chain couples TRBV19 to TRBJ2-3; 15 bases agree with TRBD2. This CDR3 comprises 18 residues. Germline CDR1 LNHDA, CDR2 SQIVND (reference sequence). With 5 bases clipped from V and 5 bases from J, the junction kept 11 bases outside the gene matches. Here the CDR3 DNA reads TGTGCCAGTAGTTCGACCGGGACTAGCGGGGGGTTAGAAGATACGCAGTATTTT. Protein product: CASSSTGTSGGLEDTQYF.

The chain links TRBV19 to TRBJ2-7; D is perhaps TRBD2 (5 bases). Germline CDR1 reads LNHDA; CDR2 reads SQIVND (reference sequence). The CDR3 has 11 residues. Trimming left V 8 bases short and J 4 bases short, with 9 bases between. Here the CDR3 reads CASGSRYEQYF. CDR3 nucleotides: TGTGCCAGTGGGAGTAGGTACGAGCAGTACTTC.

The J gene is TRBJ2-1, the V gene TRBV28; 7 nucleotides match TRBD1. The CDR3 sequence is 16 residues long. V shed 6 bases, J shed 1 base, and the junction held 9 bases outside the gene matches. Germline V gene sequence: CDR1 MDHEN, CDR2 SYDVKM. The CDR3 spells CASSDERGPSYNEQFF. The CDR3 DNA sequence: TGTGCCAGCAGCGACGAAAGGGGGCCGTCCTACAATGAGCAGTTCTTC.

This clone was detected only once. Here the CDR3 DNA reads TGTGCCAGCAGCCAAGTGACTAGCGGGGGGGCAGATACGCAGTATTTT. Translating gives CASSQVTSGGADTQYF. The rearrangement joins TRBV3-1 (or the pseudogene TRBV3-2) to TRBJ2-3; 14 nucleotides match TRBD2. The CDR3 is made up of 16 amino acids. V gave up 1 base and J gave up 4 bases; unmatched junction bases: 1. Germline assignment: CDR1 LGHDT and CDR2 YNNKEL (reference sequence).

This clone was picked up one time. The chain uses TRBV24-1 and TRBJ2-1; 8 nucleotides match TRBD2. With V trimmed by 2 bases and J by 4 bases, 3 bases remained unmatched. Looked up from germline, CDR1 is KGHDR and CDR2 is SFDVKD. This CDR3 region has 15 residues. The CDR3: CATSDSRGGYNEQFF. CDR3 DNA: TGTGCCACCAGTGATTCCCGCGGGGGGTACAATGAGCAGTTCTTC.

The chain is built from TRBV10-3 and TRBJ1-2, with D possibly TRBD1 on 5 matching bases. CDR1 ENHRY and CDR2 SYGVKD come from the germline V gene. The CDR3 loop spans 12 amino acids. V shed 6 bases and J shed 5 bases, with 10 bases lying between them. This CDR3 is CAIRPQGYGYTF. In DNA form, the CDR3 reads TGTGCCATCAGACCCCAGGGTTATGGCTACACCTTC.

The CDR3 DNA reads as TGCGCCAGCAGCTTGAGGAGCGGGGGGGCCTACGAGCAGTACTTC. Amino acids: CASSLRSGGAYEQYF. V is TRBV5-1 and J is TRBJ2-7; 10 bases fit TRBD2. The CDR3 contains 15 residues. J gave up 2 bases and V 1 base, and 3 bases lay outside the gene matches. Germline loops: CDR1 SGHRS, CDR2 YFSETQ.

This chain uses TRBV6-4 with TRBJ2-2; D unresolved. V gave up 6 bases and J gave up 4 bases, with 9 bases separating them. The germline V gene has CDR1 MRHNA and CDR2 SNTAGT. This CDR3 has 13 amino acids. CDR3 in amino acids: CASSRVSTGELFF. As DNA, the CDR3 is TGTGCCAGCAGCCGGGTTAGCACCGGGGAGCTGTTTTTT.

This clone was detected a few times. The chain couples TRBV4-2 to TRBJ2-5, with D possibly TRBD1 on 6 matching bases. From germline, CDR1 is LGHNA and CDR2 YNFKEQ. Trimming removed 4 bases at V and 2 bases at J, with 8 bases between. The CDR3 consists of 13 residues. CDR3 nucleotide sequence: TGTGCCAGCAGCCCGGACAGACAAGAGACCCAGTACTTC. Its translation is CASSPDRQETQYF.

V is TRBV11-2 and J is TRBJ2-6; D gene unclear. Germline values: CDR1 SGHAT, CDR2 FQNNGV. The ends were cut back, 0 bases at V and 0 bases at J, with 3 bases in the middle. The CDR3 totals 15 residues. The CDR3 DNA reads as TGTGCCAGCAGCTTAGATCTCTCTGGGGCCAACGTCCTGACTTTC. Encoded protein: CASSLDLSGANVLTF.